This TCR beta chain was documented in a study of blood T cell repertoires in COVID-19. Background on the study: The origin of the acute and convalescent COVID-19 samples was the United States, Italy and Spain. From T cells, B-cell-depleted T cells, or PBMCs came the material, which was cDNA or gDNA.

Study processing details: Estimated nucleated cell counts came from reference gene primer amplification. Using immunoSEQ multiplex PCR, the repertoire was profiled, and TCRdb retains in-frame clones only, with some absent. That table gives V, J and clone size, and the DNA gave D and trimming. The data contain over 50,000 clones, more than 85% of them singletons. The J segment lost 10 bases and the V segment lost 3 bases, leaving 10 bases of the junction unmatched. Looked up from germline, CDR1 is LNHDA and CDR2 is SQIVND (reference sequence). The CDR3 is 16 residues long. The rearrangement links TRBV19 to TRBJ1-5; 12 bases map to TRBD1. The TCR comes from a man in his fifties or sixties with active COVID-19. The sample consisted of peripheral blood. The CDR3 loop reads CASSILRDRGLKPQHF. The CDR3 region has the DNA TGTGCCAGTAGTATTCTCCGGGACAGGGGGCTGAAACCCCAGCATTTT.